This T cell receptor beta chain was recorded in a study of shared clonotypes between healthy human individuals. Points from the study as a whole: Limitation of the genetic and exposure-history diversity represented came from the few donors.

Adult donors, all healthy and HIV-negative, had no recent acute infections or vaccinations. Donors, without exception, were Caucasian adults residing in Nashville, Tennessee. This clone was counted a few times. The antigen is undetermined. V dropped 3 bases and J dropped 6 bases, with 7 bases sitting between them. The CDR3 extends over 12 amino acids. Germline CDR1 and CDR2: MDHEN and SYDVKM. For each subset, genomic DNA was distributed in equal portions over several immunoSEQ plates. TCRdb keeps only in-frame clones here, not all; method: immunoSEQ multiplex PCR. The top ten clones hold over 9.5% of a sample with 450,000 to 500,000 clones, around 79% of them seen once.

The rearrangement uses TRBV28 and TRBJ2-3; D is unclear. The sequencing input was PBMCs. This sequence was found in a woman between 40 and 55 years old in good health. Some clones in this sample may be carry-over from other donors' samples. The CDR3 region has the DNA TGTGCCAGCAGTTTCGAAAGGGATACGCAGTATTTT. Translation: CASSFERDTQYF.